This paragraph reports one T cell receptor beta chain. Its target is unknown. The source of the sample is a study of graft-versus-host responses after intestinal transplantation. Study as a whole: Induction using anti-thymocyte globulin, followed by tacrolimus and steroids for two to three years, was given to all recipients.

There are 15 residues in the CDR3. The trim removed 8 bases at V and 4 bases at J, leaving 8 bases unmatched. CDR1 SGHAT and CDR2 FQNNGV come from the germline V gene. General study points: Early post-transplant HvG declines were associated with peak circulating GvH clone levels. The marrow of recipients harbored GvH clones, and ileum or blood showed some of them first.

Only in-frame clones appear in the TCRdb table, and some are missing; sequencing was by immunoSEQ multiplex PCR. The sample records around 130,000 clones, roughly 92% being singletons. The rearrangement links TRBV11-2 to TRBJ2-1; 10 bases align to TRBD2. The sequences come from unstimulated CD4+ T cells sorted from spleen or lymph node cells, collected before intestinal transplant. This sequence was found in a human donor who received an intestinal transplant. The CDR3 here is CASVGAGGLYNEQFF. CDR3 DNA sequence: TGTGCCAGCGTTGGAGCGGGGGGGCTTTACAATGAGCAGTTCTTC. Using reference TRBV11-2 and TRBJ2-1 for the parts outside the CDR3, the full variable domain is EAGVAQSPRYKIIEKRQSVAFWCNPISGHATLYWYQQILGQGPKLLIQFQNNGVVDDSQLPKDRFSAERLKGVDSTLKIQPAKLEDSAVYLCASVGAGGLYNEQFFGPGTRLTVL.